The sequence of this T cell receptor beta chain was determined in a study of T cell responses to AZD1222 COVID-19 vaccine. General study points: The donor group comprised mostly white British people and more females; the analysis possibly underestimated clonal diversity. Nearly half of unique spike-specific TCRs reportedly avoided B.1.351 and B.1.1.7 mutated regions. Vaccine-associated CD4 TCRs spanned spike, dominant at 160-218 and 743-854.

A remark on this clone: The antigen is not known.

Repertoires were generated with immunoSEQ multiplex PCR, while TCRdb's copy carries only in-frame clones and drops some. The table has about 150,000 clones, 70% to 90% seen once. Trimming left V 3 bases short and J 2 bases short, with 8 bases between. This CDR3 has 13 amino acids. Germline V gene data show CDR1 as SGHDT and CDR2 as YYEEEE. The V call is TRBV5-6, the J call TRBJ2-5; no clear D gene. This specimen consisted of peripheral blood, obtained 28 days after the second dose of the MenACWY control vaccine. The TCR sequence derives from an adult who received the MenACWY meningococcal vaccine as a control. The CDR3 DNA reads TGTGCCAGCAGCTCTTGGGGACAAGAGACCCAGTACTTC. This translates into CASSSWGQETQYF.